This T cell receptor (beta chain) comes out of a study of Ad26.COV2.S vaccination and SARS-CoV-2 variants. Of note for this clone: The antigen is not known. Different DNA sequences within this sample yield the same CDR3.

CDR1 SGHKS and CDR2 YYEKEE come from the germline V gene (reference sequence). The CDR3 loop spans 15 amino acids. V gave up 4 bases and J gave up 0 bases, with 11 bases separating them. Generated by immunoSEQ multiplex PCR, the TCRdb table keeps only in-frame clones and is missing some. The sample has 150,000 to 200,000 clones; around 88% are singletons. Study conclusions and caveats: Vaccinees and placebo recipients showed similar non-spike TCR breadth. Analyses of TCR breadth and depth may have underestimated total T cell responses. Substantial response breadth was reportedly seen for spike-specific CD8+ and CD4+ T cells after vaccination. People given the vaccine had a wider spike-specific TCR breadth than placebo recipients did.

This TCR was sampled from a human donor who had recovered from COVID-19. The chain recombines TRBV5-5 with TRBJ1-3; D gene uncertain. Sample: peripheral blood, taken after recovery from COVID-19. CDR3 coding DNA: TGTGCCAGCAGCCCAGGAACGGCCTCTGGAAACACCATATATTTT. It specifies CASSPGTASGNTIYF.